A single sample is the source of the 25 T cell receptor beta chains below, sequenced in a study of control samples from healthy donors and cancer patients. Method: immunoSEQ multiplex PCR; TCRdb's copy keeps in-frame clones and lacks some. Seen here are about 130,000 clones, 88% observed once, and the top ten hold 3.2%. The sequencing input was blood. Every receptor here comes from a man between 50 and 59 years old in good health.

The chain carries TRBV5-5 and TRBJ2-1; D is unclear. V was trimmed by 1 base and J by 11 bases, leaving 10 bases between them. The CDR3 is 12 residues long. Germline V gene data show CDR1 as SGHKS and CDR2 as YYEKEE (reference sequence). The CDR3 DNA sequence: TGTGCCAGCAGCTTGTCTGGCGCTCAGCAGTTCTTC. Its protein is CASSLSGAQQFF.

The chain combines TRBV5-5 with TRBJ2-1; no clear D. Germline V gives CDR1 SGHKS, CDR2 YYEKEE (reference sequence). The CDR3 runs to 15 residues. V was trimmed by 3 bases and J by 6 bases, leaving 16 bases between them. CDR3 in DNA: TGTGCCAGCAGCTCCCCTGGGGTATCTGGCAATGAGCAGTTCTTC. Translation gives CASSSPGVSGNEQFF.

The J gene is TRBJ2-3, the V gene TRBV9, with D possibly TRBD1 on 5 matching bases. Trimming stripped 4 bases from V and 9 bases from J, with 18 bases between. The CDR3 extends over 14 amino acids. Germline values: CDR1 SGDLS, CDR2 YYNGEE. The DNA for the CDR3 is TGTGCCAGCAGCTCCCGACAAGGACACGGCACGCAGTATTTT. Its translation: CASSSRQGHGTQYF.

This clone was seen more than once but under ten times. CDR3 loop: CASSLEAGGKTQYF. The CDR3 nucleotides read TGCGCCAGCAGCTTGGAGGCAGGGGGAAAGACCCAGTACTTC. The chain employs TRBV5-1 and TRBJ2-5, with TRBD1 matching 7 bases. Germline V gives CDR1 SGHRS, CDR2 YFSETQ. The CDR3 is 14 amino acids. J was trimmed by 6 bases and V by 0 bases; bases with no gene match: 5.

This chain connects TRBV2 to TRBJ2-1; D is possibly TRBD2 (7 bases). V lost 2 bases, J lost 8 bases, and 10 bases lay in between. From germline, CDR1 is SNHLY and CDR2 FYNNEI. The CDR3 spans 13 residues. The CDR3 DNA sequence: TGTGCCAGCAGTGAATGGGGGGGCGATGAGCAGTTCTTC. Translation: CASSEWGGDEQFF.

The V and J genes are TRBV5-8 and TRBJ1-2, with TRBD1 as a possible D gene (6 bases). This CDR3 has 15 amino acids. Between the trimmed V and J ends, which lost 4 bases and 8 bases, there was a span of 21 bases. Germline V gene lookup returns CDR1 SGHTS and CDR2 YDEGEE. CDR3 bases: TGTGCCAGCAGCCAACCTTCGACAGGCCTCTGGGGCTACACCTTC. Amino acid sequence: CASSQPSTGLWGYTF.

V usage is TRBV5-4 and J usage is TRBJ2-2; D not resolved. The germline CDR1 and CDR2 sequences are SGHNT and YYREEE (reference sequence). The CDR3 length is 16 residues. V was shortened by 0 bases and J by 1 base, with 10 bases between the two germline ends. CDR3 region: CASSLGVVGNTGELFF. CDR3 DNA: TGTGCCAGCAGCTTGGGAGTGGTAGGGAACACCGGGGAGCTGTTTTTT.

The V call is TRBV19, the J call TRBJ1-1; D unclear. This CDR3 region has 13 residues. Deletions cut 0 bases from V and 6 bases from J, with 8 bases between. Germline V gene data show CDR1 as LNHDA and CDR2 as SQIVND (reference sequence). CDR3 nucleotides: TGTGCCAGTAGTATAGACACGTACCCTGAAGCTTTCTTT. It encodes CASSIDTYPEAFF.

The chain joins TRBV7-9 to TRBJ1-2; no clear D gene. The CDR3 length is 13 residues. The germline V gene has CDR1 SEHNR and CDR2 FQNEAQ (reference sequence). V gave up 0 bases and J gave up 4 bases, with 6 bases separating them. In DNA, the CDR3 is TGTGCCAGCAGCTTAGCTATGAGCTATGGCTACACCTTC. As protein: CASSLAMSYGYTF.

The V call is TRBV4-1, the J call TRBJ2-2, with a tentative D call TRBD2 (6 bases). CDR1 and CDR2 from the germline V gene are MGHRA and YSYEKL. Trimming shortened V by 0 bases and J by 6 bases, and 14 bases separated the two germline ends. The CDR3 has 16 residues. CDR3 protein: CASSQDRLASPGELFF. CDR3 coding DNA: TGCGCCAGCAGCCAAGATCGGCTAGCGTCTCCCGGGGAGCTGTTTTTT.

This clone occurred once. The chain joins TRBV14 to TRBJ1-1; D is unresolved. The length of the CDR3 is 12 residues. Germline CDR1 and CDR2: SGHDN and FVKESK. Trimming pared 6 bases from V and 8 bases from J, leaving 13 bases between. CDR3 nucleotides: TGTGCCAGCAGAAAAGTAGGGCAGGAAGCTTTCTTT. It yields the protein CASRKVGQEAFF. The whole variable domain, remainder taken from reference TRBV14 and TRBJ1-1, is EAGVTQFPSHSVIEKGQTVTLRCDPISGHDNLYWYRRVMGKEIKFLLHFVKESKQDESGMPNNRFLAERTGGTYSTLKVQPAELEDSGVYFCASRKVGQEAFFGQGTRLTVV.

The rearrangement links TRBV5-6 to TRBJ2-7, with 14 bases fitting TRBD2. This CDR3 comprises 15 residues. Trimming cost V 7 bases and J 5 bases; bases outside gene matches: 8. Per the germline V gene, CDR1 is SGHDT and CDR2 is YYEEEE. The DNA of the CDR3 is TGTGCCAGCCGGAGACTAGCGGGGGGGCCACACGAGCAGTACTTC. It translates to CASRRLAGGPHEQYF.

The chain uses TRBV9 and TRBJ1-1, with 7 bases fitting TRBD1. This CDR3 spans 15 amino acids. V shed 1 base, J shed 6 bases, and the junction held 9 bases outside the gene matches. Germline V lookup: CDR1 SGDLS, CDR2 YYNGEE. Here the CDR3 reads CASSVYGGDRAEAFF. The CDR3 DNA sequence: TGTGCCAGCAGCGTATACGGAGGGGACAGAGCTGAAGCTTTCTTT.

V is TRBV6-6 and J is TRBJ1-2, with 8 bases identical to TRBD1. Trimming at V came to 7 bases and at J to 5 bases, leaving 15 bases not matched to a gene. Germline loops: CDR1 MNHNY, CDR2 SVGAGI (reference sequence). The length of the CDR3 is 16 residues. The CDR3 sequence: CASTAQGGTGSYGYTF. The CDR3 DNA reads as TGTGCCAGCACAGCCCAGGGGGGGACAGGATCTTATGGCTACACCTTC.

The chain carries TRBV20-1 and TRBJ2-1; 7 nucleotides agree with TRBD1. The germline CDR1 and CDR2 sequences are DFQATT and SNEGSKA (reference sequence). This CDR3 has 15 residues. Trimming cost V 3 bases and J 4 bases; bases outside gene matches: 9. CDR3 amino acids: CSASVPGQTYNEQFF. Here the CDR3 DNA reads TGCAGTGCTAGTGTTCCGGGACAGACTTACAATGAGCAGTTCTTC.

The CDR3 DNA reads as TGTGCCTGGAGTGTCCAGATCACCTACGAGCAGTACTTC. It yields the protein CAWSVQITYEQYF. This chain uses TRBV30 with TRBJ2-7; the D is unclear. The germline V gene encodes CDR1 GTSNPN and CDR2 SVGIG (reference sequence). The CDR3 has 13 amino acids. Trimming stripped 0 bases from V and 2 bases from J, with 8 bases between. Looking up the rest from reference TRBV30 and TRBJ2-7 gives the full variable domain: SQTIHQWPATLVQPVGSPLSLECTVEGTSNPNLYWYRQAAGRGLQLLFYSVGIGQISSEVPQNLSASRPQDRQFILSSKKLLLSDSGFYLCAWSVQITYEQYFGPGTRLTVT.

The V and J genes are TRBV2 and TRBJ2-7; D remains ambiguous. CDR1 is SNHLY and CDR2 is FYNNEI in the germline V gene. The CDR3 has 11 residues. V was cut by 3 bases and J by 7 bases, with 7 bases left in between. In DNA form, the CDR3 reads TGTGCCAGCAGTGAGGTGGGGGAGCAGTACTTC. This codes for CASSEVGEQYF.

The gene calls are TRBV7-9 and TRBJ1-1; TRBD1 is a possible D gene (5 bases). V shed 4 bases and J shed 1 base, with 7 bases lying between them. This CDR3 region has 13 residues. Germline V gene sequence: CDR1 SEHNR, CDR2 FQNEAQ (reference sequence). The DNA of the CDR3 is TGTGCCAGCAGCTGGGGGAAGAACACTGAAGCTTTCTTT. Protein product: CASSWGKNTEAFF. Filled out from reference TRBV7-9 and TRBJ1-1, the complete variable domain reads DTGVSQNPRHKITKRGQNVTFRCDPISEHNRLYWYRQTLGQGPEFLTYFQNEAQLEKSRLLSDRFSAERPKGSFSTLEIQRTEQGDSAMYLCASSWGKNTEAFFGQGTRLTVV.

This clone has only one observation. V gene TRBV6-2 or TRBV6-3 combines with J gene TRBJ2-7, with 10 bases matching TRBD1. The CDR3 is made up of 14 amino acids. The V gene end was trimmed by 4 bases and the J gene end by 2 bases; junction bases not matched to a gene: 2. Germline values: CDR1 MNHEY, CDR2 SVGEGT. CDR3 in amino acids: CASSWGTGAYEQYF. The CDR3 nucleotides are TGTGCCAGCAGTTGGGGGACAGGGGCCTACGAGCAGTACTTC.

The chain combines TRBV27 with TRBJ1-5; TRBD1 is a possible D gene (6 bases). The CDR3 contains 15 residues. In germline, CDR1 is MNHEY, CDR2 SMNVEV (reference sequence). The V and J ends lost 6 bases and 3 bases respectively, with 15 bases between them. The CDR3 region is CASRGGGAVNQPQHF. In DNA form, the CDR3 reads TGTGCCAGCAGGGGTGGGGGCGCAGTCAATCAGCCCCAGCATTTT.

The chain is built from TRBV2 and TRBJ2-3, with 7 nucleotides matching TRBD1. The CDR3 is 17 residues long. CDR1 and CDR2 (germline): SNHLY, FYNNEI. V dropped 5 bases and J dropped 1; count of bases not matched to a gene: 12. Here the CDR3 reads CASSSWGRGPGTDTQYF. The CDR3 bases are TGTGCCAGCAGTTCTTGGGGAAGGGGGCCTGGCACAGATACGCAGTATTTT.

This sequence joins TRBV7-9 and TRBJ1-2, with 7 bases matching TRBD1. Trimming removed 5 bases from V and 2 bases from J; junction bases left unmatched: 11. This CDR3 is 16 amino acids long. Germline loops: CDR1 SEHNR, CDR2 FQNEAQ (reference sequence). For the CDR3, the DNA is TGTGCCAGCAGCCCACCAGACAGGGACCGAAACTATGGCTACACCTTC. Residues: CASSPPDRDRNYGYTF.

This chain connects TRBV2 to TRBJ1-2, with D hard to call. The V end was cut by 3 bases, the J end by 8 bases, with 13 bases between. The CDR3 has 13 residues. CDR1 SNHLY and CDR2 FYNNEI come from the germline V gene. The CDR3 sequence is CASSDWGGEGYTF. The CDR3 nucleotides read TGTGCCAGCAGTGACTGGGGAGGCGAGGGCTACACCTTC.

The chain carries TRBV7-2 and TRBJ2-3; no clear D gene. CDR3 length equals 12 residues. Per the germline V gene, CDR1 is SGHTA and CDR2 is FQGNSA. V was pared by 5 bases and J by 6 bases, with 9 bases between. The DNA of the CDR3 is TGTGCCAGCAGCACCCCGTGGGATACGCAGTATTTT. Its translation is CASSTPWDTQYF.

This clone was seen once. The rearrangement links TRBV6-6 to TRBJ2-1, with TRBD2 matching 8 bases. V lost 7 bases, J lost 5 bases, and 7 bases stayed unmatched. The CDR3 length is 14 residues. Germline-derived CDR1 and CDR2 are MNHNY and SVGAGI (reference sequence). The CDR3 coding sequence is TGTGCCAGCACCTTAGCGGGGATGAACAATGAGCAGTTCTTC. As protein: CASTLAGMNNEQFF.